Listed below are T cell receptor beta chains from one sample, sequenced in a study of T-cell reconstitution after alpha-beta-depleted transplantation in children. TCRdb reanalysed the PCR reads using MiXCR and keeps one entry per CDR3 protein. The sample comprises 780,000 or so distinct CDR3 sequences, roughly 15% of which are singletons, and approximately 5% rests with the top ten. Here the sequenced sample was PBMCs, mostly from graft donor cells, taken 360 days after TCRalphabeta/CD19-depleted stem cell transplant. All receptors come from a male patient under 18 who had a stem cell transplant for acute lymphoblastic leukemia, so the T cells may come from the graft donor. Both conserved end residues are part of each CDR3. Fields, in order: D gene, J gene, V gene, clone size, CDR3 DNA, CDR3 protein. D genes are given only for firm matches. Size is stated for part of the rows, as once, few or many counts, or as a class when the clone is expanded.

D gene: -; J gene: TRBJ2-3; V gene: TRBV12-3/TRBV12-4; clone size: few; CDR3 DNA: TGTGCCAGCAGTTTATCGCGGGGAGTAGATACGCAGTATTTT; CDR3 protein: CASSLSRGVDTQYF
D gene: -; J gene: TRBJ1-5; V gene: TRBV2; clone size: few; CDR3 DNA: TGTGCCAGCAGCGAGCCGACAGGAGATAGCAATCAGCCCCAGCATTTT; CDR3 protein: CASSEPTGDSNQPQHF
D gene: TRBD1; J gene: TRBJ2-7; V gene: TRBV5-7; clone size: -; CDR3 DNA: TGTGCCAGCAGCTTCGGACAGGGAAAATACAGAGCCCTGGTTAACACAAAAGTCTACGAGCAGTACTTC; CDR3 protein: CASSFGQGKYRALVNTKVYEQYF
D gene: -; J gene: TRBJ2-3; V gene: TRBV29-1; clone size: few; CDR3 DNA: TGCAGCGTTAGGGGAGATACGCAGTATTTT; CDR3 protein: CSVRGDTQYF
D gene: -; J gene: TRBJ2-7; V gene: TRBV20-1; clone size: few; CDR3 DNA: TGCAGTGCTAGAGCTCCAATGGGCTTGGGCGAGCAGTACTTC; CDR3 protein: CSARAPMGLGEQYF
D gene: -; J gene: TRBJ2-7; V gene: TRBV12-3/TRBV12-4; clone size: many; CDR3 DNA: TGTGCCAGCAGTTTAACCCGTCTGGTAGCGGTCCGTTCCTACGAGCAGTACTTC; CDR3 protein: CASSLTRLVAVRSYEQYF
D gene: -; J gene: TRBJ2-1; V gene: TRBV6-6; clone size: -; CDR3 DNA: TGTGCCAGCAGTCCCGGGACCCACAATGAGCAGTTCTTC; CDR3 protein: CASSPGTHNEQFF
D gene: -; J gene: TRBJ1-1; V gene: TRBV11-2; clone size: -; CDR3 DNA: TGTGCCAGCAGCCCCACCCCCACTGAAGCTTTCTTT; CDR3 protein: CASSPTPTEAFF
D gene: -; J gene: TRBJ1-2; V gene: TRBV4-1; clone size: few; CDR3 DNA: TGCGCCAGCAGCCAAGATGGGGGGCGGAACTATGGCTACACCTTC; CDR3 protein: CASSQDGGRNYGYTF
D gene: TRBD2; J gene: TRBJ2-1; V gene: TRBV7-3; clone size: -; CDR3 DNA: TGTGCCAGCAGCTTATTGACTAGCGGGGGGTGTGAGCAGTTCTTC; CDR3 protein: CASSLLTSGGCEQFF
D gene: -; J gene: TRBJ1-2; V gene: TRBV28; clone size: few; CDR3 DNA: TGTGCCAGCGGGACGGCTGCTAACTATGGCTACACCTTC; CDR3 protein: CASGTAANYGYTF
D gene: -; J gene: TRBJ2-5; V gene: TRBV12-3/TRBV12-4; clone size: few; CDR3 DNA: TGTGCCAGCAGCCCCCAAAGTTATGGGACCCAGTACTTC; CDR3 protein: CASSPQSYGTQYF
D gene: -; J gene: TRBJ2-7; V gene: TRBV7-2; clone size: few; CDR3 DNA: TGTGCCAGCAGCTTATGGCGGATATCCTACTACGAGCAGTACTTC; CDR3 protein: CASSLWRISYYEQYF
D gene: -; J gene: TRBJ1-5; V gene: TRBV20-1; clone size: few; CDR3 DNA: TGCAGTGCTAGAGCCCGCAGGGGAGGTCAGCCCCAGCATTTT; CDR3 protein: CSARARRGGQPQHF
D gene: TRBD2; J gene: TRBJ2-2; V gene: TRBV6-2/TRBV6-3; clone size: few; CDR3 DNA: TGTGCCAGCAGTCCCCCTAGCGGGCACTACACCGGGGAGCTGTTTTTT; CDR3 protein: CASSPPSGHYTGELFF
D gene: -; J gene: TRBJ1-1; V gene: TRBV5-5; clone size: -; CDR3 DNA: TGTGCCAGCAGCTTGGTATCCCAGTTGGAAGCTTTCTTT; CDR3 protein: CASSLVSQLEAFF
D gene: TRBD2; J gene: TRBJ2-3; V gene: TRBV5-1; clone size: -; CDR3 DNA: TGCGCCAGCAGCTTGAACTATCTAGCGGGCCTCACAGATACGCAGTATTTT; CDR3 protein: CASSLNYLAGLTDTQYF
D gene: -; J gene: TRBJ2-6; V gene: TRBV29-1; clone size: -; CDR3 DNA: TGCAGCGCTGACCTCTCTGGGGCCAACGTCCTGACTTTC; CDR3 protein: CSADLSGANVLTF
D gene: -; J gene: TRBJ1-1; V gene: TRBV2; clone size: few; CDR3 DNA: TGTGCCAGAACAGTCTGGGGCCGTAAGATGAACACTGAAGCTTTCTTT; CDR3 protein: CARTVWGRKMNTEAFF
D gene: -; J gene: TRBJ2-1; V gene: TRBV12-3/TRBV12-4; clone size: -; CDR3 DNA: TGTGCCAGCACCAATAACAAACTAGGATTCTACAATGAGCAGTTCTTC; CDR3 protein: CASTNNKLGFYNEQFF
D gene: -; J gene: TRBJ1-3; V gene: TRBV5-6; clone size: -; CDR3 DNA: TGTGCCAGCAGCTTGGGCCTTTACTCTGGAAACACCATATATTTT; CDR3 protein: CASSLGLYSGNTIYF
D gene: -; J gene: TRBJ2-7; V gene: TRBV4-1; clone size: many; CDR3 DNA: TGCGCCAGCAGCCCAATCGGTCAAAATTACGAGCAGTACTTC; CDR3 protein: CASSPIGQNYEQYF
D gene: TRBD2; J gene: TRBJ2-1; V gene: TRBV12-3/TRBV12-4; clone size: -; CDR3 DNA: TGTGCCAGCCTGGGACTAGCGGAGTACAATGAGCAGTTCTTC; CDR3 protein: CASLGLAEYNEQFF
D gene: TRBD2; J gene: TRBJ2-1; V gene: TRBV10-3; clone size: few; CDR3 DNA: TGTGCCATCGAGGATGATCTCGGGAGGGGCGATGAGCAGTTCTTC; CDR3 protein: CAIEDDLGRGDEQFF
D gene: -; J gene: TRBJ2-1; V gene: TRBV4-1; clone size: -; CDR3 DNA: TGCGCCAGCAGCCAAGTAGCGTCCCGCGTGGGACCCGGACTACCGGAGCAGTTCTTC; CDR3 protein: CASSQVASRVGPGLPEQFF
D gene: -; J gene: TRBJ2-2; V gene: TRBV5-1; clone size: few; CDR3 DNA: TGCGCCAGCAGCTTGGATGGGGGGCACGGGGAGCTGTTTTTT; CDR3 protein: CASSLDGGHGELFF
D gene: -; J gene: TRBJ2-3; V gene: TRBV28; clone size: few; CDR3 DNA: TGTGCCAGCCTCGGCCTTTCCCATTTAGGAACTAGCACAGATACGCAGTATTTT; CDR3 protein: CASLGLSHLGTSTDTQYF
D gene: TRBD1; J gene: TRBJ2-1; V gene: TRBV5-4; clone size: -; CDR3 DNA: TGTGCCAGCAGCTCGCCGGGACAGGGGGCAAGGGCAAACTACAATGAGCAGTTCTTC; CDR3 protein: CASSSPGQGARANYNEQFF
D gene: TRBD2; J gene: TRBJ2-7; V gene: TRBV28; clone size: few; CDR3 DNA: TGTGCCAGCAGAGTTAGCGGGAGTTGGACCTACGAGCAGTACTTC; CDR3 protein: CASRVSGSWTYEQYF
D gene: TRBD2; J gene: TRBJ2-5; V gene: TRBV5-6; clone size: -; CDR3 DNA: TGTGCCAGCAGCTTGTGGGGCGGGAGTACGGAGACCCAGTACTTC; CDR3 protein: CASSLWGGSTETQYF
D gene: TRBD2; J gene: TRBJ2-1; V gene: TRBV7-3; clone size: many; CDR3 DNA: TGTGCCAGCGGACCCTTAGCGGGAGTAGTCCCGCAGTTCTTC; CDR3 protein: CASGPLAGVVPQFF
D gene: -; J gene: TRBJ2-6; V gene: TRBV24-1; clone size: -; CDR3 DNA: TGTGCCACCAGTTTAACAGGGACTGGGGCCAACGTCCTGACTTTC; CDR3 protein: CATSLTGTGANVLTF
D gene: -; J gene: TRBJ2-4; V gene: TRBV5-1; clone size: -; CDR3 DNA: TGCGCCAGCAGCTGGGGACTTGGACGGTATGCCAAAAACATTCAGTACTTC; CDR3 protein: CASSWGLGRYAKNIQYF
D gene: -; J gene: TRBJ2-7; V gene: TRBV20-1; clone size: -; CDR3 DNA: TGCAGTGCTAGCCGAACGGCGCAAGCCTACGAGCAGTACTTC; CDR3 protein: CSASRTAQAYEQYF
D gene: -; J gene: TRBJ2-1; V gene: TRBV5-1; clone size: many; CDR3 DNA: TGCGCCAGCAGCTATCCCGATCAGACCCATGAGCAGTTCTTC; CDR3 protein: CASSYPDQTHEQFF
D gene: TRBD2; J gene: TRBJ2-2; V gene: TRBV6-5; clone size: few; CDR3 DNA: TGTGCCAGCAGTTTCTTCCGACTAGCGGGAAGGAACACCGGGGAGCTGTTTTTT; CDR3 protein: CASSFFRLAGRNTGELFF
D gene: -; J gene: TRBJ2-5; V gene: TRBV6-5; clone size: -; CDR3 DNA: TGTGCCAGCAGTTACACACAGGGATTGGAGACCCAGTACTTC; CDR3 protein: CASSYTQGLETQYF
D gene: -; J gene: TRBJ2-7; V gene: TRBV7-8; clone size: -; CDR3 DNA: TGTGCCAGCAGCTCACTATTACTGGACAGCTTCGGGACTACCAAGTGGGAGCAGTACTTC; CDR3 protein: CASSSLLLDSFGTTKWEQYF
D gene: -; J gene: TRBJ2-2; V gene: TRBV7-9; clone size: few; CDR3 DNA: TGTGCCAGCAGCTTAAGCCCTAAGAACACCGGGGAGCTGTTTTTT; CDR3 protein: CASSLSPKNTGELFF
D gene: -; J gene: TRBJ2-1; V gene: TRBV7-2; clone size: -; CDR3 DNA: TGTGCCAGCAGCTTACTTTTTCCCGGGACGAGGAATGAGCAGTTCTTC; CDR3 protein: CASSLLFPGTRNEQFF
D gene: -; J gene: TRBJ1-5; V gene: TRBV15; clone size: few; CDR3 DNA: TGTGCCACCAGCATCAGAACTGTACAGCCCCAGCATTTT; CDR3 protein: CATSIRTVQPQHF
D gene: -; J gene: TRBJ2-3; V gene: TRBV27; clone size: -; CDR3 DNA: TGTGCCAGCAGTTTATGGGGTGGAGGCACAGATACGCAGTATTTT; CDR3 protein: CASSLWGGGTDTQYF
D gene: TRBD2; J gene: TRBJ2-5; V gene: TRBV6-1; clone size: few; CDR3 DNA: TGTGCCAGCAGAGATCTACTAGCGGGAGGGCCGCGAGAGACCCAGTACTTC; CDR3 protein: CASRDLLAGGPRETQYF
D gene: -; J gene: TRBJ2-2; V gene: TRBV5-1; clone size: many; CDR3 DNA: TGCGCCAGCAGCATCTACAGGGTTAACACCGGGGAGCTGTTTTTT; CDR3 protein: CASSIYRVNTGELFF
D gene: TRBD1; J gene: TRBJ1-1; V gene: TRBV5-1; clone size: few; CDR3 DNA: TGCGCCAGCAGCTTCCCGGGACAGGGGAACACTGAAGCTTTCTTT; CDR3 protein: CASSFPGQGNTEAFF
D gene: TRBD2; J gene: TRBJ2-3; V gene: TRBV24-1; clone size: -; CDR3 DNA: TGTGCCACCAGTGCCCTCTTTAGCGGGAGGGGGACAGATACGCAGTATTTT; CDR3 protein: CATSALFSGRGTDTQYF
D gene: TRBD2; J gene: TRBJ2-1; V gene: TRBV5-1; clone size: few; CDR3 DNA: TGCGCCAGCAGCCGTCTAGCGGGGGAATACAATGAGCAGTTCTTC; CDR3 protein: CASSRLAGEYNEQFF
D gene: -; J gene: TRBJ2-1; V gene: TRBV5-1; clone size: -; CDR3 DNA: TGCGCCAGCAGCTTGACGGGGTGGGTCACCCACAATGAGCAGTTCTTC; CDR3 protein: CASSLTGWVTHNEQFF
D gene: -; J gene: TRBJ2-1; V gene: TRBV20-1; clone size: few; CDR3 DNA: TGCAGTGCTAGAGAGTTTGGGGCCATAAGCTCCTACAATGAGCAGTTCTTC; CDR3 protein: CSAREFGAISSYNEQFF
D gene: TRBD2; J gene: TRBJ2-1; V gene: TRBV4-2; clone size: few; CDR3 DNA: TGTGCCAGCAGCCAAACGGGACTAGCGGGAGGAAGACGCAATGAGCAGTTCTTC; CDR3 protein: CASSQTGLAGGRRNEQFF
D gene: -; J gene: TRBJ2-1; V gene: TRBV6-1; clone size: -; CDR3 DNA: TGTGCCAGCAGTCGGACTCTTTCTAATTCCTACAATGAGCAGTTCTTC; CDR3 protein: CASSRTLSNSYNEQFF